Below, 24 T cell receptor beta chains from the same sample are listed, as sequenced in a study of T cells in Graves' hyperthyroidism and ophthalmopathy. Using RNA transcripts as the source, TCR beta CDR3 regions were amplified. TCR CDR3 underwent first-round RT-PCR with the HTBI primer set. TCRdb reanalysed the multiplex PCR reads using MiXCR and keeps one entry per CDR3 protein. The sample has more than 550,000 distinct CDR3 sequences; 17% are singletons. The specimen sequenced was blood. All receptors derive from a man in his fifties with Graves' hyperthyroidism.

There are many counts of this clonotype. V gene TRBV19 combines with J gene TRBJ2-7, with D perhaps matching TRBD1 (6 bases). The V and J ends lost 0 bases and 5 bases respectively, with 11 bases between them. The germline V gene has CDR1 LNHDA and CDR2 SQIVND (reference sequence). The CDR3 is 14 amino acids. The CDR3 DNA is TGTGCCAGTAGTATAGAATCCAGGGGAGACGAGCAGTACTTC. Protein product: CASSIESRGDEQYF.

This clonotype has a count of ten or more. The CDR3 protein is CSARDTGKSSYNSPLHF. The CDR3 DNA follows: TGCAGTGCTAGAGATACCGGCAAGAGCTCCTATAATTCACCCCTCCACTTT. This chain links TRBV20-1 with TRBJ1-6; D remains ambiguous. CDR1 DFQATT and CDR2 SNEGSKA come from the germline V gene (reference sequence). The V and J ends lost 0 bases and 0 bases respectively, with 12 bases between them. CDR3 size: 17 residues.

This clonotype was seen many times. The chain joins TRBV12-3 or TRBV12-4 to TRBJ2-1; no clear D gene. This CDR3 has 11 residues. The V and J ends lost 1 base and 8 bases respectively, with 3 bases between them. CDR3 in DNA: TGTGCCAGCAGTTTAGTCGATGAGCAGTTCTTC. It specifies CASSLVDEQFF.

This clonotype was observed a few times. The chain recombines TRBV29-1 with TRBJ2-3; D unresolved. This CDR3 has 13 amino acids. V dropped 3 bases and J dropped 0 bases, with 7 bases sitting between them. The germline CDR1 and CDR2 sequences are SQVTM and ANQGSEA. The CDR3 coding sequence is TGCAGCGTTGATCTGACTAGCACAGATACGCAGTATTTT. Amino acids: CSVDLTSTDTQYF.

This clonotype was seen at least ten times. The chain employs TRBV5-1 and TRBJ1-1, with D unresolved. Germline V gene sequence: CDR1 SGHRS, CDR2 YFSETQ. Deletions cut 2 bases from V and 11 bases from J, with 22 bases between. CDR3 size: 15 residues. As DNA, the CDR3 is TGCGCCAGCAGCTTCTTTCCGGGAAACCAACGGGCGGCTTTCTTT. Translated: CASSFFPGNQRAAFF.

In its sample, this clonotype was seen many times. The chain is built from TRBV24-1 and TRBJ2-2, with 8 bases that match TRBD2. Germline-derived CDR1 and CDR2 are KGHDR and SFDVKD. This CDR3 spans 18 amino acids. V was pared by 4 bases and J by 2 bases, with 11 bases of the junction left unmatched. The CDR3 sequence is CATSDPTGTSGNTGELFF. CDR3 nucleotides: TGTGCCACCAGTGACCCGACAGGAACTAGCGGTAACACCGGGGAGCTGTTTTTT.

Of note for this clonotype: One junction end disagrees with the germline gene, perhaps due to a read error. The chain employs TRBV12-3 or TRBV12-4 and TRBJ2-3, with 10 bases identical to TRBD2. The CDR3 has 18 residues. The CDR3 DNA reads TGTACCAGCAGTTTCCGACTGAAAGCGGGAGGGGGTCCTGATACGCAGTATTTT. It encodes CTSSFRLKAGGGPDTQYF.

The chain recombines TRBV18 with TRBJ1-5; D gene unclear. The V end was cut by 0 bases, the J end by 7 bases, with 7 bases between. Germline V gives CDR1 KGHSH, CDR2 LQKENI. The CDR3 has 13 residues. The CDR3 DNA reads as TGTGCCAGCTCACCACCCGTAGGGCAGCCCCAGCATTTT. Amino acid sequence: CASSPPVGQPQHF.

This clonotype was seen repeatedly, ten times or more. This chain uses TRBV20-1 with TRBJ2-7; 11 positions agree with TRBD2. The V gene's germline CDR1 is DFQATT and CDR2 SNEGSKA (reference sequence). Trimming cost V 6 bases and J 0 bases; bases outside gene matches: 16. The CDR3 totals 18 residues. The CDR3 sequence is CSALPGLAGSGSSYEQYF. The CDR3 DNA sequence: TGCAGTGCCCTCCCCGGACTAGCGGGTTCGGGAAGCTCCTACGAGCAGTACTTC.

This clonotype came up many times. The chain uses TRBV3-1 and TRBJ1-1; tentatively, D is TRBD1 (6 bases). The CDR3 spans 15 residues. V was pared by 4 bases and J by 7 bases, with 19 bases between. Germline lookup yields CDR1 LGHDT and CDR2 YNNKEL (reference sequence). CDR3 amino acids: CASSPTGFIWSEAFF. The CDR3, as DNA: TGTGCCAGCAGCCCTACAGGGTTTATTTGGAGTGAAGCTTTCTTT.

The chain links TRBV2 to TRBJ1-4; D gene ambiguous. The germline V and J ends were trimmed by 6 bases and 1 base, with 9 bases remaining between them. The germline CDR1 and CDR2 sequences are SNHLY and FYNNEI. The CDR3 has 14 amino acids. The CDR3 DNA reads TGTGCCAGCAGACGACCGCAAACTAATGAAAAACTGTTTTTT. Residues: CASRRPQTNEKLFF.

The V gene is TRBV6-2 or TRBV6-3, the J gene TRBJ2-2; 11 positions agree with TRBD2. V gave up 0 bases and J gave up 10 bases; unmatched junction bases: 4. The CDR3 has 15 residues. Germline V gives CDR1 MNHEY, CDR2 SVGEGT. CDR3 bases: TGTGCCAGCAGTTACTCGTCTAGCGGGAGGACGGAGCTGTTTTTT. Translated, it gives CASSYSSSGRTELFF.

This clonotype was counted ten times or more. This chain connects TRBV12-3 or TRBV12-4 to TRBJ1-1, with a weak D call TRBD1 (6 bases). Trimming removed 3 bases at V and 7 bases at J, with 21 bases between. The CDR3 runs 16 residues. This chain's CDR3 is CASSFWRAATGIEAFF. DNA of the CDR3: TGTGCCAGCAGTTTTTGGCGGGCCGCTACAGGGATTGAAGCTTTCTTT.

This clonotype was seen many times. This sequence joins TRBV14 and TRBJ2-1, with 9 bases lining up with TRBD2. The CDR3 is 13 residues long. V trimming: 0 bases; J trimming: 10 bases; junction bases outside the gene matches: 1. Germline values: CDR1 SGHDN, CDR2 FVKESK. The chain's CDR3 is CASSQELAGEQFF. CDR3 nucleotides: TGTGCCAGCAGCCAAGAGCTAGCGGGAGAGCAGTTCTTC. Looking up the rest from reference TRBV14 and TRBJ2-1 gives the full variable domain: EAGVTQFPSHSVIEKGQTVTLRCDPISGHDNLYWYRRVMGKEIKFLLHFVKESKQDESGMPNNRFLAERTGGTYSTLKVQPAELEDSGVYFCASSQELAGEQFFGPGTRLTVL.

This rearrangement joins TRBV19 to TRBJ2-1; D unresolved. The CDR3 is made up of 15 amino acids. Trimming removed 6 bases at V and 0 bases at J, with 12 bases between. Germline values: CDR1 LNHDA, CDR2 SQIVND (reference sequence). CDR3 nucleotides: TGTGCCAGTAGGTCTGGGCAGAGCTCCTACAATGAGCAGTTCTTC. Translating it yields CASRSGQSSYNEQFF.

The chain joins TRBV20-1 to TRBJ2-1; 8 bases match TRBD2. The CDR3 is 16 residues long. V lost 2 bases and J lost 7; bases outside the gene matches: 13. Germline lookup yields CDR1 DFQATT and CDR2 SNEGSKA (reference sequence). In nucleotides, the CDR3 is TGCAGTGCTAGACACCTCGGGAGCGGGAGTCGAAATGAGCAGTTCTTC. As protein: CSARHLGSGSRNEQFF.

Regarding this clonotype: A single base separates this from a much larger clone, so it may be a read error. V usage is TRBV7-2 and J usage is TRBJ1-2; D gene uncertain. CDR1 is SGHTA and CDR2 is FQGNSA in the germline V gene. CDR3 length: 13 amino acids. The germline V and J ends were trimmed by 1 base and 3 bases, with 6 bases remaining between them. CDR3 in amino acids: CASSLESHYGYTF. CDR3 DNA sequence: TGTGCCAGCAGCTTAGAATCCCACTATGGCTACACCTTC.

This clonotype was recorded many times. V usage is TRBV27 and J usage is TRBJ2-1; TRBD2 matches 8 bases. CDR3 length: 14 residues. V trimming: 5 bases; J trimming: 5 bases; junction bases outside the gene matches: 5. Germline CDR1 reads MNHEY; CDR2 reads SMNVEV (reference sequence). The CDR3 DNA sequence: TGTGCCAGCAGTACGACTAGCGTAAACAATGAGCAGTTCTTC. Its translation is CASSTTSVNNEQFF.

This chain connects TRBV9 to TRBJ2-1; D not resolved. Germline CDR1 reads SGDLS; CDR2 reads YYNGEE. CDR3 length equals 14 residues. The ends were cut back, 2 bases at V and 8 bases at J, with 14 bases in the middle. The CDR3 sequence: CASSVQKGFDEQFF. The CDR3 coding sequence is TGTGCCAGCAGCGTCCAAAAGGGTTTTGATGAGCAGTTCTTC.

The chain uses TRBV4-1 and TRBJ2-1; D may correspond to TRBD1 or TRBD2 (5 bases each). The CDR3 is 14 residues long. Germline values: CDR1 MGHRA, CDR2 YSYEKL. Trimming pared 5 bases from V and 13 bases from J, leaving 21 bases between. CDR3 region: CASSEGGALNPQFF. The CDR3 bases are TGCGCCAGCAGCGAGGGTGGGGCTTTGAACCCCCAGTTCTTC.

This clonotype has just a few counts. The chain combines TRBV18 with TRBJ2-7, with D perhaps TRBD1 (6 bases). The germline V gene has CDR1 KGHSH and CDR2 LQKENI. V shed 3 bases and J shed 0 bases, with 15 bases lying between them. The length of the CDR3 is 16 residues. CDR3 protein: CASSPMTGHPSYEQYF. CDR3 DNA: TGTGCCAGCTCACCCATGACAGGACACCCCTCCTACGAGCAGTACTTC.

This clonotype has a count of ten or more. V usage is TRBV25-1 and J usage is TRBJ1-1; a possible D gene is TRBD1 (6 bases). Trimming took off 1 base at V and 1 base at J, with 13 bases between the two ends. Per germline, CDR1 MGHDK and CDR2 SYGVNS. The CDR3 totals 16 residues. The CDR3 nucleotides are TGTGCCAGCAGTGAATTGGCGACAGGAGAGAACACTGAAGCTTTCTTT. This encodes CASSELATGENTEAFF.

V usage is TRBV10-2 and J usage is TRBJ2-1; D is possibly TRBD1 or TRBD2 (6 bases each). Germline V gene sequence: CDR1 WSHSY, CDR2 SAAADI. The CDR3 is 15 residues long. V was cut by 8 bases and J by 4 bases, with 18 bases left in between. The CDR3: CASLWGASVYNEQFF. Written as DNA, the CDR3 is TGCGCCAGCTTGTGGGGGGCTAGCGTGTACAATGAGCAGTTCTTC.

This clonotype was detected many times. The rearrangement links TRBV19 to TRBJ2-1; D not certain. The germline V and J ends were trimmed by 4 bases and 5 bases, with 12 bases remaining between them. This CDR3 is built from 14 residues. Germline values: CDR1 LNHDA, CDR2 SQIVND (reference sequence). The CDR3: CASSRTDFDNEQFF. The CDR3 coding sequence is TGTGCCAGTAGTAGAACAGATTTCGACAATGAGCAGTTCTTC.